This TCR beta chain was documented in a study of blood T cells in healthy people across ages. This CDR3 spans 18 amino acids. V shed 3 bases and J shed 7 bases, with 30 bases lying between them. Germline V lookup: CDR1 DFQATT, CDR2 SNEGSKA (reference sequence). As to this clonotype: Its antigen is not identified.

Then a second PCR, running roughly 7 to 11 cycles, was carried out with a sample-barcoded 5' primer and a J-beta primer mix. Each CDR3 protein is one row after TCRdb ran MiXCR on the 5' RACE reads. The table lists around 1,900,000 distinct CDR3 sequences, approximately 40% of them singletons. Whole-study findings and limits: PBMCs went unsorted, and a conclusive naive versus antigen-experienced comparison was therefore prevented.

The sample was blood. The V and J genes are TRBV20-1 and TRBJ1-2; D gene uncertain. This clonotype was sampled from a human donor in good health. CDR3 sequence (DNA): TGCAGTGCTAGGGAATTCCGATATGGAGACACCTCGGGTGTTGGCTACACCTTC. This gives the protein CSAREFRYGDTSGVGYTF.